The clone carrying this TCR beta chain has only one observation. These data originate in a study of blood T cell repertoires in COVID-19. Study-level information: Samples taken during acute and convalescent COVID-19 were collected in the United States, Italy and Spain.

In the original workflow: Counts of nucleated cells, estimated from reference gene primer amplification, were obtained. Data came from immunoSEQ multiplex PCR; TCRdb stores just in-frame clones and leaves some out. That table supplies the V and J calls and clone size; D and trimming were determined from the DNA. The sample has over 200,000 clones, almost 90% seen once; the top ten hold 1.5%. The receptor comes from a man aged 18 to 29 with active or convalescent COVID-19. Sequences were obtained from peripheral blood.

CDR3 amino acids: CASTGTGGQETQYF. The CDR3 coding sequence is TGTGCCAGCACGGGCACCGGGGGGCAAGAGACCCAGTACTTC. The rearrangement links TRBV28 to TRBJ2-5, with TRBD2 identical over 7 bases. The CDR3 has 14 amino acids. The germline gives CDR1 MDHEN, CDR2 SYDVKM. V lost 7 bases to trimming and J lost 2 bases; unmatched junction nucleotides: 7. Together with reference TRBV28 and TRBJ2-5, the CDR3 gives the full variable domain: DVKVTQSSRYLVKRTGEKVFLECVQDMDHENMFWYRQDPGLGLRLIYFSYDVKMKEKGDIPEGYSVSREKKERFSLILESASTNQTSMYLCASTGTGGQETQYFGPGTRLLVL.